These 21 T cell receptor beta chains were all obtained from the same sample, sequenced in a study of T cells in Graves' hyperthyroidism and ophthalmopathy (dated by TCRdb to the late 2010s). Receptor amplification or capture employed multiplex PCR. Instrument used: Illumina HiSeq 2000. The TCR beta CDR3 regions were amplified from the RNA transcripts. A first-round RT-PCR of the TCR CDR3 used the HTBI primer set with the Qiagen OneStep RT-PCR kit. TCRdb redid the processing of the public reads, applying fastp at Q25 and MiXCR, and retained in-frame beta chains. Identical CDR3 proteins give one entry, which carries the most common genes and DNA. The sample table holds hundreds of thousands of distinct CDR3 sequences, of which about 14% were seen once. Of the sample, under 15% is held by the ten largest clones. The sequencing sample was made of blood. The receptors were gathered from a woman in her 50s with Graves' ophthalmopathy.

The genes are TRBV19 and TRBJ2-1; the match to TRBD2 covers 12 bases. Trimming at V came to 3 bases and at J to 5 bases, leaving 2 bases not matched to a gene. Germline CDR1 LNHDA, CDR2 SQIVND (reference sequence). The CDR3 runs to 15 residues. The CDR3 coding sequence is TGTGCCAGTAGTATCGGACTAGCGGGAAACAATGAGCAGTTCTTC. Its translation is CASSIGLAGNNEQFF.

This chain links TRBV4-3 with TRBJ2-1, with 14 bases fitting TRBD2. From germline, CDR1 is LGHNA and CDR2 YSLEER. V trimming: 0 bases; J trimming: 8 bases; junction bases outside the gene matches: 6. The CDR3 covers 17 residues. CDR3 residues: CASSQDPGTSGRHEQFF. DNA of the CDR3: TGCGCCAGCAGCCAAGATCCCGGGACTAGCGGGAGACATGAGCAGTTCTTC.

Many counts were recorded for this clonotype. The chain is built from TRBV28 and TRBJ2-2, with D maybe TRBD2 (5 bases). V lost 5 bases, J lost 0 bases, and 19 bases lay in between. This CDR3 region has 18 residues. Germline V CDR1 and CDR2: MDHEN, SYDVKM. The CDR3 sequence: CASSHLVPGLSNTGELFF. The CDR3 nucleotides read TGTGCCAGCAGTCACCTGGTTCCCGGACTCTCGAACACCGGGGAGCTGTTTTTT.

The chain links TRBV9 to TRBJ2-7, with D perhaps matching TRBD2 (6 bases). Trimming left V 0 bases short and J 0 bases short, with 10 bases between. Germline CDR1 reads SGDLS; CDR2 reads YYNGEE. This CDR3 contains 15 residues. In DNA form, the CDR3 reads TGTGCCAGCAGCGTAGGCGGGGCGAGCTCCTACGAGCAGTACTTC. The encoded protein is CASSVGGASSYEQYF. The full variable domain, completed using reference TRBV9 and TRBJ2-7, is DSGVTQTPKHLITATGQRVTLRCSPRSGDLSVYWYQQSLDQGLQFLIQYYNGEERAKGNILERFSAQQFPDLHSELNLSSLELGDSALYFCASSVGGASSYEQYFGPGTRLTVT.

This clonotype was counted many times. V and J are TRBV5-1 and TRBJ2-7, with D tentatively TRBD1 or TRBD2 (5 bases each). Germline-derived CDR1 and CDR2 are SGHRS and YFSETQ. V was cut by 1 base and J by 0 bases, with 11 bases left in between. The CDR3 extends over 15 amino acids. The CDR3 here is CASSLRSGLSYEQYF. The CDR3 DNA reads TGCGCCAGCAGCTTGAGGTCGGGGCTCTCCTACGAGCAGTACTTC.

Notes on this clonotype: It may be a read error: a sequence one base away is much more abundant. The DNA of the CDR3 is TGTGCCAGCAGCCGGACTAGCGGGAGTCGGGAGACCCAGTACTTC. The encoded protein is CASSRTSGSRETQYF. The rearrangement links TRBV3-1 to TRBJ2-5; TRBD2 matches 13 bases. The germline V gene encodes CDR1 LGHDT and CDR2 YNNKEL (reference sequence). CDR3 length: 15 amino acids. V dropped 4 bases and J dropped 5; count of bases not matched to a gene: 4.

This chain connects TRBV20-1 to TRBJ2-1; D may be TRBD2 (5 bases). The V gene's germline CDR1 is DFQATT and CDR2 SNEGSKA (reference sequence). CDR3 length equals 13 residues. Trimming left V 1 base short and J 5 bases short, with 9 bases between. CDR3 region: CSARATRHNEQFF. The CDR3 region has the DNA TGCAGTGCTAGAGCTACTAGGCACAATGAGCAGTTCTTC.

This clonotype has at least ten counts. The chain is built from TRBV27 and TRBJ1-1; 7 nucleotides match TRBD1. Trimming took 5 bases from V and 3 from J; bases not matched to a gene: 6. Per the germline V gene, CDR1 is MNHEY and CDR2 is SMNVEV (reference sequence). The CDR3 runs 14 residues. The CDR3 here is CASSLGGADTEAFF. In DNA form, the CDR3 reads TGTGCCAGCAGTCTAGGGGGCGCGGACACTGAAGCTTTCTTT.

The chain couples TRBV7-2 to TRBJ1-2, with D maybe TRBD1 (5 bases). From germline, CDR1 is SGHTA and CDR2 FQGNSA. The CDR3 extends over 16 amino acids. V dropped 4 bases and J dropped 7 bases, with 22 bases sitting between them. The CDR3 DNA sequence: TGTGCCAGCAGCTCAACCCCTTCCGGAGGGGAACCTGGCTACACCTTC. Protein product: CASSSTPSGGEPGYTF.

This clonotype was seen at least ten times. The V gene is TRBV7-2, the J gene TRBJ2-1, with D possibly matching TRBD2 (6 bases). This CDR3 comprises 15 residues. Trimming left V 4 bases short and J 3 bases short, with 13 bases between. CDR1 is SGHTA and CDR2 is FQGNSA in the germline V gene. The CDR3 is CASSSTSRGYNEQFF. The CDR3 bases are TGTGCCAGCAGCTCGACTAGTAGAGGCTACAATGAGCAGTTCTTC.

This clonotype appeared many times. The rearrangement uses TRBV20-1 and TRBJ1-5; D is ambiguous. This CDR3 is 17 amino acids long. Trimming took 0 bases from V and 4 from J, leaving 19 bases between them. Germline V lookup: CDR1 DFQATT, CDR2 SNEGSKA (reference sequence). Written as DNA, the CDR3 is TGCAGTGCTAGAGATCATAGTCTAGGGAGTGTAAATCAGCCCCAGCATTTT. Translating gives CSARDHSLGSVNQPQHF.

Remarks on this clonotype: It may be a read error: a sequence one base away is much more abundant. The rearrangement joins TRBV24-1 to TRBJ2-1; D tentatively fits TRBD1 or TRBD2 (6 bases each). Germline V CDR1 and CDR2: KGHDR, SFDVKD. This CDR3 spans 15 amino acids. Here the CDR3 DNA reads TGTGTCACCAGTGAGGGGGGAGACTGGATCAATGAGCAGTTCTTC. This sequence encodes CVTSEGGDWINEQFF.

This clonotype was seen at least ten times. This rearrangement joins TRBV7-8 to TRBJ2-3; D not certain. Germline CDR1 SGHVS, CDR2 FQNEAQ. The CDR3 spans 11 residues. V lost 5 bases and J lost 10, with 10 bases in between. The CDR3, as DNA: TGTGCCAGCAGCCCCGACTTAGCGCAGTATTTT. Protein sequence: CASSPDLAQYF.

The sample holds many counts of this clonotype. This chain uses TRBV7-2 with TRBJ2-1, with 8 bases aligning to TRBD2. J lost 5 bases, V lost 1 base, and 4 bases had no gene match. The CDR3 runs to 15 residues. Germline values: CDR1 SGHTA, CDR2 FQGNSA. Written as DNA, the CDR3 is TGTGCCAGCAGCTTAGAAAGCGGGAGCCACAATGAGCAGTTCTTC. Encoded protein: CASSLESGSHNEQFF.

At least ten counts were recorded for this clonotype. The chain employs TRBV5-1 and TRBJ2-1; a possible D gene is TRBD2 (5 bases). The ends were cut back, 4 bases at V and 8 bases at J, with 16 bases in the middle. CDR1 SGHRS and CDR2 YFSETQ come from the germline V gene. The CDR3 runs 14 residues. The CDR3 region is CASSLGSRRDEQFF. CDR3 nucleotides: TGCGCCAGCAGCCTGGGGAGTAGGCGAGATGAGCAGTTCTTC.

Only a few counts were recorded for this clonotype. The chain links TRBV9 to TRBJ2-6, with a tentative D call TRBD2 (6 bases). The CDR3 has 16 amino acids. Deletions cut 7 bases from V and 4 bases from J, with 18 bases between. Germline V gives CDR1 SGDLS, CDR2 YYNGEE. The CDR3 nucleotides are TGTGCCAGCGATTTGTCGGGAGAGTCGGGGGCCAACGTCCTGACTTTC. It codes for CASDLSGESGANVLTF.

In regard to this clonotype: A read error may be the cause here, since a much bigger clone is one base away. V usage is TRBV28 and J usage is TRBJ2-7; D unresolved. This CDR3 is 16 amino acids long. Germline loops: CDR1 MDHEN, CDR2 SYDVKM. The germline V and J ends were trimmed by 3 bases and 3 bases, with 18 bases remaining between them. The CDR3 sequence: CASSFGRDPRIYEQYF. The CDR3 region has the DNA TGTGCCAGCAGTTTCGGACGTGACCCACGGATCTACGAGCAGTACTTC.

The table lists this clonotype with a few counts. The V and J genes are TRBV4-3 and TRBJ2-3; D is ambiguous. V gave up 3 bases and J gave up 0 bases, with 7 bases separating them. The CDR3 runs to 14 residues. Germline CDR1 is LGHNA and CDR2 is YSLEER. This chain's CDR3 is CASSHGISTDTQYF. The CDR3 DNA is TGCGCCAGCAGCCATGGCATTAGCACAGATACGCAGTATTTT.

This clonotype was observed a handful of times. The chain couples TRBV5-1 to TRBJ2-7; D is perhaps TRBD1 or TRBD2 (5 bases each). V was trimmed by 0 bases and J by 2 bases, leaving 9 bases between them. Germline V lookup: CDR1 SGHRS, CDR2 YFSETQ. The CDR3 consists of 14 residues. The chain's CDR3 is CASSLEGRTYEQYF. The CDR3 coding sequence is TGCGCCAGCAGCTTGGAGGGACGGACCTACGAGCAGTACTTC.

The gene calls are TRBV6-2 or TRBV6-3 and TRBJ1-2, with D hard to call. The CDR3 spans 14 residues. Trimming removed 3 bases at V and 7 bases at J, with 15 bases between. Germline CDR1 MNHEY, CDR2 SVGEGT. CDR3 DNA: TGTGCCAGCAGTTATGATAGCTCGTCCGCTGGCTACACCTTC. This gives the protein CASSYDSSSAGYTF.

This clonotype was observed at least ten times. CDR3 region: CASSPGTSGRRYEQYF. CDR3 DNA sequence: TGTGCCAGCTCACCAGGGACTAGCGGGAGAAGGTACGAGCAGTACTTC. This chain joins TRBV18 and TRBJ2-7; TRBD2 aligns across 14 bases. Germline assignment: CDR1 KGHSH and CDR2 LQKENI. After removal of 2 bases from V and 4 bases from J, the junction contained 4 bases not matched to a gene. The CDR3 runs 16 residues.